A single sample is the source of the 18 T cell receptor beta chains below, sequenced in a study of cytomegalovirus exposure and HLA in healthy donors. This table comes from immunoSEQ multiplex PCR, and its TCRdb copy is limited to in-frame clones, with some not included. The sample lists 55,000 to 70,000 clones; 91% were seen once. Sequenced material: PBMCs. Receptors originate from a woman in her thirties in good health and CMV-seronegative.

This chain joins TRBV7-3 and TRBJ2-7; perhaps TRBD2 as D (6 bases). Trimming shortened V by 4 bases and J by 1 base, and 11 bases separated the two germline ends. Germline V gene sequence: CDR1 SGHTA, CDR2 FQGTGA. The CDR3 contains 14 residues. The CDR3 DNA reads TGTGCCAGCAGCTCGGAGGGACGGTCCTACGAGCAGTACTTC. Its translation: CASSSEGRSYEQYF.

The chain joins TRBV9 to TRBJ1-2, with no clear D. CDR3 length: 15 amino acids. Trimming removed 4 bases from V and 4 bases from J, with 17 bases in between. Germline CDR1 SGDLS, CDR2 YYNGEE. The CDR3: CASSPSVSNGYGYTF. Written as DNA, the CDR3 is TGTGCCAGCAGCCCAAGCGTTTCAAACGGCTATGGCTACACCTTC.

This chain uses TRBV4-2 with TRBJ2-3; 14 bases fit TRBD2. CDR1 and CDR2 from the germline V gene are LGHNA and YNFKEQ. The CDR3 spans 19 residues. The ends lost 4 bases at V and 2 bases at J; junction bases unmatched: 11. The CDR3 DNA follows: TGTGCCAGCAGCCGAACGTCCGGGACTAGCGGGAGCGTCACAGATACGCAGTATTTT. Translating gives CASSRTSGTSGSVTDTQYF.

The chain recombines TRBV6-5 with TRBJ1-5; TRBD1 is a possible D gene (6 bases). The germline V gene encodes CDR1 MNHEY and CDR2 SVGAGI. The CDR3 is 13 amino acids. V was pared by 6 bases and J by 4 bases, with 10 bases between. CDR3 sequence reads: CASRSGQNQPQHF. The CDR3, as DNA: TGTGCCAGCAGAAGTGGACAGAATCAGCCCCAGCATTTT.

The rearrangement joins TRBV2 to TRBJ1-4; maybe TRBD1 (6 bases). The CDR3 runs 14 residues. V shed 7 bases and J shed 1 base, with 10 bases lying between them. Germline CDR1 is SNHLY and CDR2 is FYNNEI. The CDR3 region has the DNA TGTGCCAGCAAACAGGGTTTAACTAATGAAAAACTGTTTTTT. Protein: CASKQGLTNEKLFF. Using reference TRBV2 and TRBJ1-4 for the parts outside the CDR3, the full variable domain is EPEVTQTPSHQVTQMGQEVILRCVPISNHLYFYWYRQILGQKVEFLVSFYNNEISEKSEIFDDQFSVERPDGSNFTLKIRSTKLEDSAMYFCASKQGLTNEKLFFGSGTQLSVL.

In DNA form, the CDR3 reads TGTGCCAGCAGCTCCGGGACTAGAGTGTACAATGAGCAGTTCTTC. Its protein is CASSSGTRVYNEQFF. V and J are TRBV5-5 and TRBJ2-1; 8 bases align to TRBD2. Unmatched junction bases numbered 6, after V lost 3 bases and J lost 4 bases. Germline assignment: CDR1 SGHKS and CDR2 YYEKEE (reference sequence). There are 15 residues in the CDR3.

The chain recombines TRBV5-6 with TRBJ2-5; 7 bases align to TRBD2. Looked up from germline, CDR1 is SGHDT and CDR2 is YYEEEE. With 5 bases clipped from V and 5 bases from J, the junction kept 6 bases outside the gene matches. CDR3 length equals 13 residues. The CDR3: CASSGLVGETQYF. DNA of the CDR3: TGTGCCAGCAGTGGACTAGTAGGGGAGACCCAGTACTTC.

This chain joins TRBV6-1 and TRBJ2-7, with 9 bases matching TRBD2. This CDR3 is 17 amino acids long. V shed 2 bases and J 2 bases; nucleotides not matched to a gene: 10. Germline assignment: CDR1 MNHNS and CDR2 SASEGT. The CDR3 protein is CASSERDLAGFPYEQYF. The CDR3 DNA reads as TGTGCCAGCAGTGAAAGGGATCTAGCGGGATTCCCCTACGAGCAGTACTTC.

V and J are TRBV6-5 and TRBJ1-1; no firm D call. V shed 2 bases and J shed 5 bases, with 12 bases lying between them. Per germline, CDR1 MNHEY and CDR2 SVGAGI. This CDR3 region has 14 residues. CDR3 residues: CASSYDAVRTEAFF. The CDR3 DNA reads TGTGCCAGCAGTTACGATGCTGTGAGGACTGAAGCTTTCTTT.

The chain is built from TRBV5-1 and TRBJ2-3; 9 nucleotides align to TRBD2. This CDR3 spans 14 amino acids. Germline V gene lookup returns CDR1 SGHRS and CDR2 YFSETQ. V lost 6 bases and J lost 3; bases outside the gene matches: 5. The CDR3 nucleotides are TGCGCCAGCAAAGGAGGACTAGCGACAGATACGCAGTATTTT. Encoded protein: CASKGGLATDTQYF.

This sequence joins TRBV19 and TRBJ1-2, with D maybe TRBD1 (5 bases). CDR3 length equals 12 residues. Germline V CDR1 and CDR2: LNHDA, SQIVND (reference sequence). V was cut by 9 bases and J by 4 bases, with 12 bases left in between. The CDR3 reads CASREPLYGYTF. CDR3 nucleotides: TGTGCCAGCAGGGAACCTCTCTATGGCTACACCTTC.

The chain couples TRBV27 to TRBJ2-7, with TRBD2 matching 12 bases. Germline CDR1 MNHEY, CDR2 SMNVEV (reference sequence). There are 16 residues in the CDR3. V shed 6 bases, J shed 5 bases, and the junction held 11 bases outside the gene matches. CDR3 nucleotide sequence: TGTGCCAGCAGCAGCCCGACTAGCGGGAGTTCCAACGAGCAGTACTTC. Protein product: CASSSPTSGSSNEQYF.

The chain uses TRBV19 and TRBJ2-7; D is undetermined. Germline V gene lookup returns CDR1 LNHDA and CDR2 SQIVND (reference sequence). This CDR3 contains 14 residues. Deletions cut 1 base from V and 6 bases from J, with 13 bases between. CDR3 in amino acids: CASSIVALSGEQYF. CDR3 nucleotide sequence: TGTGCCAGTAGTATAGTAGCCCTCTCGGGCGAGCAGTACTTC.

This chain connects TRBV9 to TRBJ2-1; D not resolved. The V end lost 3 bases, the J end lost 8 bases, and 6 bases lay between the germline ends. The CDR3 contains 11 residues. The germline gives CDR1 SGDLS, CDR2 YYNGEE. The CDR3 reads CASSANYEQFF. CDR3 DNA: TGTGCCAGCAGCGCTAACTATGAGCAGTTCTTC.

This rearrangement joins TRBV7-3 to TRBJ1-1, with D possibly being TRBD1 (6 bases). In germline, CDR1 is SGHTA, CDR2 FQGTGA. Trimming took 4 bases from V and 9 from J, leaving 18 bases between them. The CDR3 totals 14 residues. CDR3 loop: CASSSRQAGHKAFF. CDR3 DNA: TGTGCCAGCAGCTCCCGACAGGCGGGCCACAAAGCTTTCTTT. Based on the CDR3 plus reference TRBV7-3 and TRBJ1-1, the full variable domain is GAGVSQTPSNKVTEKGKYVELRCDPISGHTALYWYRQSLGQGPEFLIYFQGTGAADDSGLPNDRFFAVRPEGSVSTLKIQRTERGDSAVYLCASSSRQAGHKAFFGQGTRLTVV.

The DNA for the CDR3 is TGTGCCAGCAGTTACTCGGAGGGCGGCTACACCTTC. It is translated as CASSYSEGGYTF. The chain joins TRBV6-6 to TRBJ1-2; D remains ambiguous. The V gene lost 0 bases and the J gene lost 8 bases, with 7 bases spanning the gap. CDR3 length: 12 residues. Germline lookup yields CDR1 MNHNY and CDR2 SVGAGI (reference sequence).

The chain has TRBV5-1 and TRBJ2-7; TRBD1 agrees at 7 bases. CDR3 size: 15 residues. Per the germline V gene, CDR1 is SGHRS and CDR2 is YFSETQ. V lost 4 bases to trimming and J lost 9 bases; unmatched junction nucleotides: 16. The CDR3 sequence is CASSPGQHSYEWQYF. CDR3 in DNA: TGCGCCAGCAGCCCGGGACAGCACTCCTACGAGTGGCAGTACTTC.

J is TRBJ2-3 and V is TRBV11-2; 8 bases map to TRBD2. CDR1 is SGHAT and CDR2 is FQNNGV in the germline V gene. The CDR3 consists of 15 residues. Trimming removed 5 bases from V and 4 bases from J; junction bases left unmatched: 8. CDR3 loop: CASSPGAGGPDTQYF. DNA of the CDR3: TGTGCCAGCAGCCCGGGGGCGGGAGGACCAGATACGCAGTATTTT.